The rows below give T cell receptor beta chains drawn from one sample of a study of T-cell reconstitution after alpha-beta-depleted transplantation in children. MiXCR, applied by TCRdb to the PCR reads, yields one record per CDR3 protein. The data hold fewer than 750,000 distinct CDR3 sequences, with roughly 23% observed a single time. Sequencing used PBMCs, mostly from graft donor cells, obtained 360 days after TCRalphabeta/CD19-depleted stem cell transplant. Receptors were obtained from a boy under two years old who had a stem cell transplant for acute myeloid leukemia, so the T cells may come from the graft donor. Both conserved end residues are part of each CDR3. D genes are given only for firm matches. The listing skips clone size in some rows; elsewhere it reads once, few, many or a size class.

TRBJ2-3 | TRBV6-5 | . | . | TGTGCCAGCAGTTACTCTAGTATTGGACACGGGACAGATACGCAGTATTTT | CASSYSSIGHGTDTQYF
TRBJ2-1 | TRBV7-9 | . | few | TGTGCCAGCAGCTTAGCGGGGCGGTCACCCTACAATGAGCAGTTCTTC | CASSLAGRSPYNEQFF
TRBJ2-7 | TRBV10-3 | . | many | TGTGCCATCAGTGAGACCGGCTACGAGCAGTACTTC | CAISETGYEQYF
TRBJ2-2 | TRBV20-1 | . | . | TGCAGTGCTAGTCCATTGGACCTAAACCCCGGGGAGCTGTTTTTT | CSASPLDLNPGELFF
TRBJ2-1 | TRBV7-9 | . | . | TGTGCCAGCAGCTCGGGACCAAAAGGCGGCAATGAGCAGTTCTTC | CASSSGPKGGNEQFF
TRBJ2-7 | TRBV6-6 | . | many | TGTGCCAGCAGGCCCATGTCCGGATACGAGCAGTACTTC | CASRPMSGYEQYF
TRBJ2-1 | TRBV7-3 | . | few | TGTGCCAGCAGCTTAATTCAAGGGTCAGAGCAGTTCTTC | CASSLIQGSEQFF
TRBJ1-1 | TRBV20-1 | . | . | TGCAGTGCTAGCCGCTACACTGAAGCTTTCTTT | CSASRYTEAFF
TRBJ2-5 | TRBV20-1 | TRBD1 | few | TGCAGTGCCGGGACAGGGTTAGAGACCCAGTACTTC | CSAGTGLETQYF
TRBJ2-3 | TRBV7-9 | TRBD1 | many | TGTGCCAGCAGCGTTTCGACAGGGGAGGCGGATACGCAGTATTTT | CASSVSTGEADTQYF
TRBJ2-3 | TRBV28 | . | . | TGTGCCAGCAGTTTCCTCGGGACACTCTACACAGATACGCAGTATTTT | CASSFLGTLYTDTQYF
TRBJ2-1 | TRBV4-1 | TRBD2 | few | TGCGCCAGCAGCCAAGAGCGGGGGGATCCACGGAATGAGCAGTTCTTC | CASSQERGDPRNEQFF
TRBJ2-5 | TRBV20-1 | . | few | TGCAGTGCTAGACCTCCCCGGGACGGAGGGGAGACCCAGTACTTC | CSARPPRDGGETQYF
TRBJ2-7 | TRBV29-1 | . | few | TGCAGCGTTGCTAGGGTTAGCTCCTACGAGCAGTACTTC | CSVARVSSYEQYF
TRBJ2-3 | TRBV5-1 | TRBD1 | many | TGCGCCAGCAGCTCCTCGGGACAGGGGTATACGCAGTATTTT | CASSSSGQGYTQYF
TRBJ2-3 | TRBV18 | TRBD2 | many | TGTGCCAGCTCACCACATCACGGACTAGCGGGGGGCGATACGCAGTATTTT | CASSPHHGLAGGDTQYF
TRBJ2-1 | TRBV6-2/TRBV6-3 | TRBD2 | . | TGTGCCAGCACCCAGGGGGTAGCGGGGGCCTCGGAGTTCTTC | CASTQGVAGASEFF
TRBJ2-3 | TRBV29-1 | TRBD2 | many | TGCAGCGTTGGCGGGACTACTAGCACAGATACGCAGTATTTT | CSVGGTTSTDTQYF
TRBJ1-6 | TRBV10-3 | TRBD1 | . | TGTGCCATCAGCCCGGGACAGGGGGGTTCACCCCTCCACTTT | CAISPGQGGSPLHF
TRBJ2-1 | TRBV12-3/TRBV12-4 | TRBD2 | few | TGTGCCACAGGGACTAGGGGCGTGTCGGCCTACAATGAGCAGTTCTTC | CATGTRGVSAYNEQFF
TRBJ2-7 | TRBV20-1 | TRBD1 | many | TGCAGTGCTAGACCTCGCCGGACAGGGGGCTACGAGCAGTACTTC | CSARPRRTGGYEQYF
TRBJ2-7 | TRBV7-3 | . | few | TGTGCCACCCCTCGCCCCTACGAGCAGTACTTC | CATPRPYEQYF
TRBJ1-3 | TRBV4-3 | . | many | TGCGCCAGCAGCCAAGATTGGATACAAGACAGTTCTGGAAACACCATATATTTT | CASSQDWIQDSSGNTIYF
TRBJ1-6 | TRBV11-2 | TRBD1 | few | TGTGCCAGCAGCTTAGTGACAGGGGGGGATTCACCCCTCCACTTT | CASSLVTGGDSPLHF
TRBJ2-4 | TRBV5-1 | . | . | TGCGCCAGCAGCTTATCATTCACTCGGGAGACCACAGGTGAAAACATTCAGTACTTC | CASSLSFTRETTGENIQYF
TRBJ2-5 | TRBV7-9 | . | . | TGTGCCAGCAGCCCTGAGGGGGGGGATGCAGAGACCCAGTACTTC | CASSPEGGDAETQYF
TRBJ1-5 | TRBV20-1 | . | . | TGCAGTGCTAGAGTCTGGGAGAATAGCAATCAGCCCCAGCATTTT | CSARVWENSNQPQHF
TRBJ1-1 | TRBV4-3 | TRBD1 | few | TGCGCCAGCAGCCAAGAAGGGGGCGTCACTGAAGCTTTCTTT | CASSQEGGVTEAFF
TRBJ2-7 | TRBV4-3 | TRBD2 | . | TGCGCCAGCAGCCAGAGACTAGCGGGGACCTCCTACGAGCAGTACTTC | CASSQRLAGTSYEQYF
TRBJ2-1 | TRBV6-1 | . | . | TGTGCCAGCAGGGTCGGGGAAGAGTACAATGAGCAGTTCTTC | CASRVGEEYNEQFF
TRBJ2-5 | TRBV7-2 | TRBD2 | . | TGTGCCAGCAGCTTAAGTCGGGGGGGCTGGGAGACCCAGTACTTC | CASSLSRGGWETQYF
TRBJ1-5 | TRBV4-3 | TRBD1 | . | TGCGCCAGCAGCAAGGAGACAGGGTTTAATCAGCCCCAGCATTTT | CASSKETGFNQPQHF
TRBJ1-4 | TRBV7-9 | TRBD1 | many | TGTGCCAGCAGCTTTCTGACAGGGCTGGAGGAAAAACTGTTTTTT | CASSFLTGLEEKLFF
TRBJ1-2 | TRBV29-1 | TRBD1 | many | TGCAGCGTCCTTTCCGGGACAGGGCACTATGGCTACACCTTC | CSVLSGTGHYGYTF
TRBJ1-5 | TRBV20-1 | . | few | TGCAGTGCTAGAGCCGGGAAGGATCAGCCCCAGCATTTT | CSARAGKDQPQHF
TRBJ2-3 | TRBV20-1 | TRBD1 | few | TGCAGTGCAGCGGAGGACAGGGTAACAGATACGCAGTATTTT | CSAAEDRVTDTQYF
TRBJ2-1 | TRBV12-5 | TRBD2 | . | TGTGCTAGTGGTTTGGTCCTGAGCGGGGGGATCTACAATGAGCAGTTCTTC | CASGLVLSGGIYNEQFF
TRBJ2-5 | TRBV6-1 | . | few | TGTGCCAGCAGGTCTCAAGGGGCCCTGTTTCGAGAGACCCAGTACTTC | CASRSQGALFRETQYF
TRBJ2-2 | TRBV12-3/TRBV12-4 | . | many | TGTGCCAGCAGAGGGTGGGGCCCCCCTCGGGACACCGGGGAGCTGTTTTTT | CASRGWGPPRDTGELFF
TRBJ2-3 | TRBV29-1 | . | . | TGCAGCGTCGGAGGGGGGGGGAGGGATACGCAGTATTTT | CSVGGGGRDTQYF
TRBJ2-3 | TRBV12-3/TRBV12-4 | . | few | TGTGCCAGCAGTTTAATTTCGGGAAAAGATACGCAGTATTTT | CASSLISGKDTQYF
TRBJ2-2 | TRBV5-1 | TRBD2 | . | TGCGCCAGCAGCTTGTTGGGCGGGGGGGCCGAGACCGGGGAGCTGTTTTTT | CASSLLGGGAETGELFF
TRBJ2-7 | TRBV29-1 | . | many | TGCAGCGTCGCAGGGGAGGCCTACGAGCAGTACTTC | CSVAGEAYEQYF
TRBJ1-5 | TRBV5-4 | . | once | TGTGCCAGCAGCTTGGGGGAGGGGACACTGAATCAGCCCCAGCATTTT | CASSLGEGTLNQPQHF
TRBJ2-2 | TRBV29-1 | . | many | TGCAGCGGGACTGGGGCAGTTGGGGAGCTGTTTTTT | CSGTGAVGELFF
TRBJ2-1 | TRBV10-3 | TRBD1 | many | TGTGCCATCAGGCCGGACAGGGGGGCTAGTAATGAGCAGTTCTTC | CAIRPDRGASNEQFF
TRBJ1-5 | TRBV20-1 | TRBD1 | few | TGCAGTGCTAGTCGGCAGGGGGATCAGCCCCAGCATTTT | CSASRQGDQPQHF
TRBJ2-5 | TRBV18 | . | . | TGTGCCAGCTCACAGGGGAGATGGCAAGAGACCCAGTACTTC | CASSQGRWQETQYF
TRBJ1-1 | TRBV27 | . | many | TGTGCCAGCAGTTTATTTGGGGGGCCCAACACTGAAGCTTTCTTT | CASSLFGGPNTEAFF
TRBJ2-1 | TRBV11-2 | . | many | TGTGCCAGCAGCTTAGATAATGAGGTCAATGAGCAGTTCTTC | CASSLDNEVNEQFF
TRBJ2-2 | TRBV10-1 | TRBD2 | many | TGCGCCAGCAGTGCGGAGGGTACTAGCGGTACAACGAACACCGGGGAGCTGTTTTTT | CASSAEGTSGTTNTGELFF
TRBJ1-2 | TRBV12-3/TRBV12-4 | . | . | TGTGCCAGCAGGGGGGGACCAGGACAGCCGGGCTACACCTTC | CASRGGPGQPGYTF
TRBJ1-4 | TRBV7-2 | TRBD1 | . | TGTGCCAGCAGCTTAGGGACGACAGGGGGTGAAAAACTGTTTTTT | CASSLGTTGGEKLFF
TRBJ2-1 | TRBV27 | . | few | TGTGCCAGCAGTTTCGGGACCCACAATGAGCAGTTCTTC | CASSFGTHNEQFF
TRBJ2-3 | TRBV6-5 | . | few | TGTGCCAGCAGTTACTCTTTGGGGGCAGATACGCAGTATTTT | CASSYSLGADTQYF
TRBJ2-2 | TRBV7-2 | TRBD2 | few | TGTGCCAGCAGCCTAAGGGCGGGGACTACCACCGGGGAGCTGTTTTTT | CASSLRAGTTTGELFF
TRBJ1-5 | TRBV20-1 | . | . | TGCAGTGCTAGAGCCGTGACGGGAAACAATCAGCCCCAGCATTTT | CSARAVTGNNQPQHF